Reported below is one T cell receptor (beta chain). Profiling relied on immunoSEQ multiplex PCR, and the TCRdb table lists in-frame clones only, not all of them. Found here are about 16,000 clones, roughly 96% of them singletons; the top ten hold 0.8% to 0.95%. The sample is drawn from a study of T cell changes during pregnancy in multiple sclerosis. Trimming at V came to 8 bases and at J to 10 bases, leaving 7 bases not matched to a gene. The CDR3 runs 12 residues. Germline V gene sequence: CDR1 MNHEY, CDR2 SVGAGI. This clonotype originated in a female donor with multiple sclerosis, enrolled in a pregnancy study. The starting material was peripheral blood, obtained in the third trimester of pregnancy. The chain joins TRBV6-5 to TRBJ1-4; 7 nucleotides align to TRBD1. CDR3 residues: CASGQAVGKLFF. CDR3 nucleotide sequence: TGTGCCAGCGGACAGGCGGTGGGAAAACTGTTTTTT.